The clone carrying this T cell receptor beta chain was counted between two and nine times. Trimming cost V 2 bases and J 3 bases; bases outside gene matches: 15. This CDR3 is 18 amino acids long. The germline V gene encodes CDR1 SQVTM and CDR2 ANQGSEA. The data were taken from a study of blood T cell repertoires in COVID-19. The overall study: Collection of acute and convalescent COVID-19 samples took place in the United States, Italy and Spain.

Using immunoSEQ multiplex PCR, the repertoire was profiled, and TCRdb retains in-frame clones only, with some absent. The sample lists roughly 120,000 clones, around 89% occurring once. The TCR originated in a man between 70 and 80 years old with active or convalescent COVID-19. The specimen was peripheral blood. The genes are TRBV29-1 and TRBJ1-1; 10 bases agree with TRBD1. DNA of the CDR3: TGCAGCGTTGAACTAAACGACAGGGGGCAAGGTTGGGACACTGAAGCTTTCTTT. It translates to CSVELNDRGQGWDTEAFF. Full variable domain (remainder filled in from reference TRBV29-1 and TRBJ1-1): SAVISQKPSRDICQRGTSLTIQCQVDSQVTMMFWYRQQPGQSLTLIATANQGSEATYESGFVIDKFPISRPNLTFSTLTVSNMSPEDSSIYLCSVELNDRGQGWDTEAFFGQGTRLTVV.